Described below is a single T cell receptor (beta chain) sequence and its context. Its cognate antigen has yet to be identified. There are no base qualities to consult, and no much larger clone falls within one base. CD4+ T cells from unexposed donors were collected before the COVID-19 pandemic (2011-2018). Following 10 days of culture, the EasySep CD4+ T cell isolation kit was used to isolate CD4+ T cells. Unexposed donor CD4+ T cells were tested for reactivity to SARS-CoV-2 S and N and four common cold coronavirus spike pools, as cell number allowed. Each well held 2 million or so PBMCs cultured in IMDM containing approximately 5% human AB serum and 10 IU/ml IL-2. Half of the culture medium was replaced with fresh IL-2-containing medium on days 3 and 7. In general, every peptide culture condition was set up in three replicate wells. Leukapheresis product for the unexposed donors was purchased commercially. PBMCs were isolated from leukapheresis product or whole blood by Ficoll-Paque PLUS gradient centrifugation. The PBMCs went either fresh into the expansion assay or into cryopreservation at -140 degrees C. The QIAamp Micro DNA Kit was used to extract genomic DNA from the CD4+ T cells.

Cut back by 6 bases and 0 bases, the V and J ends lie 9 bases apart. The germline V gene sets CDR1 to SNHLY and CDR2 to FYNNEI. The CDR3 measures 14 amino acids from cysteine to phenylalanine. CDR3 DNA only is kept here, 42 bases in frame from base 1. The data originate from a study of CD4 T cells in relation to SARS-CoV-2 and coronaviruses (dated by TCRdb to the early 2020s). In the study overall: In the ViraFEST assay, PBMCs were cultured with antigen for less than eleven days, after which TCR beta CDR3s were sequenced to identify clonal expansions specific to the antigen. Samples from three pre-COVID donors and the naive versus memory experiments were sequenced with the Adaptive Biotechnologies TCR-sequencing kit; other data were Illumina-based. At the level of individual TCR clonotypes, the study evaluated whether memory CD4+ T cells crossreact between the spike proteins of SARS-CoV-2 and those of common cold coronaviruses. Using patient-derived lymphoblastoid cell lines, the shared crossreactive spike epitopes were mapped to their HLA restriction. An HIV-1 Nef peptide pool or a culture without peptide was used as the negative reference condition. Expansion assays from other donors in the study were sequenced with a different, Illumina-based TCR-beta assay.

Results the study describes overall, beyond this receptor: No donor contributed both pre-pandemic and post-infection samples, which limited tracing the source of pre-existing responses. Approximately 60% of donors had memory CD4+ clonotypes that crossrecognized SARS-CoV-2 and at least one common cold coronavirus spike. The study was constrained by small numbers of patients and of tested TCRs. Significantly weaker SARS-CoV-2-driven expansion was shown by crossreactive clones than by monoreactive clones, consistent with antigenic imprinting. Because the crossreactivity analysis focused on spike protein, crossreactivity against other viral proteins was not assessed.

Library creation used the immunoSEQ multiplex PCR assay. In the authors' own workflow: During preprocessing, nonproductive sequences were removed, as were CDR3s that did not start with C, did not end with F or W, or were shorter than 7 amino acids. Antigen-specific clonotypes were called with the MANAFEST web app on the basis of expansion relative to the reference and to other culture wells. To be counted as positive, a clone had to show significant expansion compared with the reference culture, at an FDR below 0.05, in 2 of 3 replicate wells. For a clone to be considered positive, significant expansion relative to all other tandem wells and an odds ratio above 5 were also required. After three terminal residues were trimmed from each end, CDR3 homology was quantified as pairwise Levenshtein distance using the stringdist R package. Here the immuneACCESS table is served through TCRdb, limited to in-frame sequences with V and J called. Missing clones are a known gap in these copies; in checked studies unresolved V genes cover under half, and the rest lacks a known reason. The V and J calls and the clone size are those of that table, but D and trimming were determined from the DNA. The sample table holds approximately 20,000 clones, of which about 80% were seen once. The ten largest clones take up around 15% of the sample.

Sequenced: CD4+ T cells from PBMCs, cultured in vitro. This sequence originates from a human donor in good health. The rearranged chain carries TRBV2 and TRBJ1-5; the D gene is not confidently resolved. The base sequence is TGTGCCAGCAGGGCCGCTTATAGCAATCAGCCCCAGCATTTT. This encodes CASRAAYSNQPQHF. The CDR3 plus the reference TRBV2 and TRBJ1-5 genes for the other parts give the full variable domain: EPEVTQTPSHQVTQMGQEVILRCVPISNHLYFYWYRQILGQKVEFLVSFYNNEISEKSEIFDDQFSVERPDGSNFTLKIRSTKLEDSAMYFCASRAAYSNQPQHFGDGTRLSIL.